Listed below are T cell receptor beta chains from one sample, sequenced in a study of T cell responses to AZD1222 COVID-19 vaccine. This table comes from immunoSEQ multiplex PCR, and its TCRdb copy is limited to in-frame clones, with some not included. The data show 150,000 to 200,000 clones, more than 75% seen once. Here the sequenced sample was peripheral blood, taken on day 0 of AZD1222 vaccination. These receptors all come from an adult in good health. The CDR3 runs from the conserved cysteine through the conserved F or W. D genes are given only for firm matches. The size of a clone is reported for some rows only, either as once, few or many, or as a class for expanded clones.

DNA	CDR3	size	J	V	D
TGTGCCAGCAGTTACTCCAACAGGGGACCCTACGAGCAGTACTTC	CASSYSNRGPYEQYF	.	TRBJ2-7	TRBV6-2/TRBV6-3	TRBD1
TGTGCCAGCAGTTACCCGGGACAGGGGACCGGGGAGCTGTTTTTT	CASSYPGQGTGELFF	.	TRBJ2-2	TRBV6-6	TRBD1
TGTGCCAGCAGCCATCGACCGACTCTGAACACTGAAGCTTTCTTT	CASSHRPTLNTEAFF	once	TRBJ1-1	TRBV5-6	.
TGTGCCAGCAGCCATGGGGACAGGGAAGCTTTCTTT	CASSHGDREAFF	.	TRBJ1-1	TRBV3-1/TRBV3-2	TRBD1
TGTGCCAGCAGGCTACCAGAGGGGGCTGGAAACACCATATATTTT	CASRLPEGAGNTIYF	once	TRBJ1-3	TRBV7-2	.
TGTGCCAGCACTCGACGAGAAAAACTGTTTTTT	CASTRREKLFF	.	TRBJ1-4	TRBV28	.
TGTGCCAGCAGCTTTACAAGCGGGAGGGCCTACAATGAGCAGTTCTTC	CASSFTSGRAYNEQFF	few	TRBJ2-1	TRBV7-9	TRBD2
TGTGCCAGTAGTACGACCAAGGGGCACTACGAGCAGTACTTC	CASSTTKGHYEQYF	.	TRBJ2-7	TRBV19	.
TGTGCCAGTAGTTACATCGGGACAGGGGAGCCCCAGTACTTC	CASSYIGTGEPQYF	.	TRBJ2-4	TRBV19	TRBD1
TGTGCCAGCAGTTCCGTAGGCCATCAGTTCTTC	CASSSVGHQFF	.	TRBJ2-1	TRBV12-3/TRBV12-4	.
TGTGCCAGCAGTCCTTCCCGGATCCTTGAAGCTTTCTTT	CASSPSRILEAFF	.	TRBJ1-1	TRBV28	.
TGCAGTGCTAGGCACATGGAGACCCAGTACTTC	CSARHMETQYF	once	TRBJ2-5	TRBV20-1	.
TGTGCCAGCAGCTATTCGAGCTATAATTCACCCCTCCACTTT	CASSYSSYNSPLHF	.	TRBJ1-6	TRBV6-2/TRBV6-3	.
TGTGCCAGCAGACTCGACAGCTCCTACGAGCAGTACTTC	CASRLDSSYEQYF	.	TRBJ2-7	TRBV2	.
TGTGCCAGCAGCCAAGATTCCGGGAACGGGGAGCTGTTTTTT	CASSQDSGNGELFF	.	TRBJ2-2	TRBV3-1/TRBV3-2	.
TGTGCCAGCAGTTACCCCGAGGGTGAAGCTTTCTTT	CASSYPEGEAFF	few	TRBJ1-1	TRBV6-6	.
TGTGCCAGCAGTCAGGGGGCTGAAGCTTTCTTT	CASSQGAEAFF	.	TRBJ1-1	TRBV12-3/TRBV12-4	TRBD1
TGTGCCAGTAGTATAGATATTCAGGCAGATACGCAGTATTTT	CASSIDIQADTQYF	.	TRBJ2-3	TRBV19	.
TGTGCCACCAGTCAGCCGGGACTAGATACGCAGTATTTT	CATSQPGLDTQYF	.	TRBJ2-3	TRBV24-1	.
TGTGCCAGCTGTCTTCCGGTTTCACCCCTCCACTTT	CASCLPVSPLHF	.	TRBJ1-6	TRBV2	.
TGTGCCAGCAGCCCATTTGGTCGAGGCTACACCTTC	CASSPFGRGYTF	.	TRBJ1-2	TRBV28	.
TGTGCCAGTGGACAGGGGTATGGCTACACCTTC	CASGQGYGYTF	.	TRBJ1-2	TRBV19	TRBD1
TGTGCCAGCAGTTTGAAGAGGAAGGGCAGGAATAACTATGGCTACACCTTC	CASSLKRKGRNNYGYTF	.	TRBJ1-2	TRBV27	.
TGTGCCAGCAGCTTACAGGGCTATGGCTACACCTTC	CASSLQGYGYTF	.	TRBJ1-2	TRBV7-8	.
TGTGCCAGCAGCTCAACAAATGGAGACAGGGTGGCAGATACGCAGTATTTT	CASSSTNGDRVADTQYF	.	TRBJ2-3	TRBV7-3	TRBD1
TGTGCCAGCAGCTTCGGGGGAAGCTCCTACGAGCAGTACTTC	CASSFGGSSYEQYF	.	TRBJ2-7	TRBV13	.
TGTGCCAGCAGTTACTCGCCTGGGCTCGGCACCGGGGAGCTGTTTTTT	CASSYSPGLGTGELFF	.	TRBJ2-2	TRBV6-2/TRBV6-3	.
TGTGCCAGCAGCCGCCGAGGAACAGGAGCCTACGAGCAGTACTTC	CASSRRGTGAYEQYF	.	TRBJ2-7	TRBV3-1/TRBV3-2	.
TGCGCCAGCAGCTTTGGACAGCAGATGAACGAGCAGTACTTC	CASSFGQQMNEQYF	once	TRBJ2-7	TRBV5-1	.